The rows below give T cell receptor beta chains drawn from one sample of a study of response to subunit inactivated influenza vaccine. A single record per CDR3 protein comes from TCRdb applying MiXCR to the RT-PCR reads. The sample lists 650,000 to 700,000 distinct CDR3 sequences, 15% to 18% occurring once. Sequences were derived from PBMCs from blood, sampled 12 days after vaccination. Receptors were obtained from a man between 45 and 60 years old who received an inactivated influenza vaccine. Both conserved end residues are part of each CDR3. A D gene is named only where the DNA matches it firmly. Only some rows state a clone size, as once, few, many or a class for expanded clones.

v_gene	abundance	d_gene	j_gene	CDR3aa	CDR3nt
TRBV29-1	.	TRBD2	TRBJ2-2	CSVRNGGAGELFF	TGCAGCGTGAGAAACGGGGGGGCCGGGGAGCTGTTTTTT
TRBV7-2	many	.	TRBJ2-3	CASSVGPRTDTQYF	TGTGCCAGCAGCGTGGGCCCCCGCACAGATACGCAGTATTTT
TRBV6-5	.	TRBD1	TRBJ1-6	CASSSRTGDSPLHF	TGTGCCAGCAGTTCTCGGACAGGGGACTCACCCCTCCACTTT
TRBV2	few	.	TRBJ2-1	CASSDGGGPYNEQFF	TGTGCCAGCAGTGATGGGGGGGGGCCCTACAATGAGCAGTTCTTC
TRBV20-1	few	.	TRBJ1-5	CSAIMGRNQPQHF	TGCAGTGCTATAATGGGCCGCAATCAGCCCCAGCATTTT
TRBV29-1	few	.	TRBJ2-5	CSVDLVVGGSTQYF	TGCAGCGTTGATCTTGTCGTAGGGGGTAGCACCCAGTACTTC
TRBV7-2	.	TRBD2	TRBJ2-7	CASSRWEGPYEQYF	TGTGCCAGCAGCCGTTGGGAGGGACCCTACGAGCAGTACTTC
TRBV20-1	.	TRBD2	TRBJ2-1	CSYGTSGINEQFF	TGCAGCTATGGTACTAGCGGGATCAATGAGCAGTTCTTC
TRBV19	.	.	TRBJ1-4	CASSKNGGEEKLFF	TGTGCCAGTAGTAAGAACGGGGGCGAAGAAAAACTGTTTTTT
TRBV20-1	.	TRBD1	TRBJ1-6	CSASRDRGRSPLHF	TGCAGTGCTAGCCGGGACAGGGGGCGATCACCCCTCCACTTT
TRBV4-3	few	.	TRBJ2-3	CASSGVSTDTQYF	TGCGCCAGCAGCGGCGTTTCCACAGATACGCAGTATTTT
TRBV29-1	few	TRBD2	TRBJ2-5	CSVEGGRAGETQYF	TGCAGCGTTGAAGGCGGGAGGGCCGGAGAGACCCAGTACTTC
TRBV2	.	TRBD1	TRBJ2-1	CASRPRTGGLSSYNEQFF	TGTGCCAGCAGGCCGAGGACAGGGGGCCTTAGCTCCTACAATGAGCAGTTCTTC
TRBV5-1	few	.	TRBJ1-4	CASSLLTDEKLFF	TGCGCCAGCAGCTTGTTGACAGATGAAAAACTGTTTTTT
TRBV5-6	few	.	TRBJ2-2	CASSFIPAGATGELFF	TGTGCCAGCAGCTTTATTCCAGCGGGCGCCACCGGGGAGCTGTTTTTT
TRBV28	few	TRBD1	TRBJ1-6	CASSPGQFNSPLHF	TGTGCCAGCAGTCCGGGACAGTTTAATTCACCCCTCCACTTT
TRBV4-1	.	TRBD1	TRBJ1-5	CASSQNEDRAVNQPQHF	TGCGCCAGCAGCCAGAACGAAGACAGGGCGGTGAATCAGCCCCAGCATTTT
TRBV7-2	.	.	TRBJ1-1	CASRPYAGRRNTEAFF	TGTGCCAGCAGACCTTACGCCGGACGTCGGAACACTGAAGCTTTCTTT
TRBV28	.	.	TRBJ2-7	CASSLWGGTTIEQYF	TGTGCCAGCAGTTTATGGGGCGGGACCACAATCGAGCAGTACTTC
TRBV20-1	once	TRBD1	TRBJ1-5	CNATGTVNQPQHF	TGCAATGCTACCGGGACAGTCAATCAGCCCCAGCATTTT
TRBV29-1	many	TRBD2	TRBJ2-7	CSVGIGTSGGYEQYF	TGCAGCGTTGGTATCGGGACTAGCGGGGGCTACGAGCAGTACTTC